Presented here are 14 T cell receptor beta chains from one specimen sequenced in a study of blood T cell repertoires in COVID-19 (TCRdb year 2020). Library prep was done by the immunoSEQ multiplex PCR assay. Sourced from immuneACCESS, this table was stored by TCRdb with only in-frame sequences that have V and J called. A share of the clones is absent; for the studies checked, an unresolved V gene accounts for under half, and the remainder has no known explanation. Counted in this sample were about 220,000 clones; under 90% of them appeared once. The top ten clones comprise under 3% of the sample. The sequenced material came from peripheral blood. The receptors originated from a woman aged 40 to 50 with active or convalescent COVID-19.

The V and J genes are TRBV4-1 and TRBJ1-1; D is perhaps TRBD1 (5 bases). The CDR3 consists of 15 residues. Trimming cost V 1 base and J 4 bases, with 13 bases left between them. CDR1 MGHRA and CDR2 YSYEKL come from the germline V gene. In DNA, the CDR3 is TGCGCCAGCAGCCAAGGGAGGGGTTTTGGCACTGAAGCTTTCTTT. This gives the protein CASSQGRGFGTEAFF.

The genes are TRBV7-2 and TRBJ2-7; 8 nucleotides line up with TRBD2. Germline trimming cut 5 bases from V and 4 bases from J; bases unmatched to any gene: 10. Germline V gene lookup returns CDR1 SGHTA and CDR2 FQGNSA. This CDR3 comprises 15 residues. Written as DNA, the CDR3 is TGTGCCAGCAGCCCTGAAGCGGGAGTAATGTACGAGCAGTACTTC. This gives the protein CASSPEAGVMYEQYF.

On this clone: The same CDR3 also results from other DNA sequences found in this sample. The V gene is TRBV9, the J gene TRBJ1-2; 8 bases fit TRBD1. With V trimmed by 0 bases and J by 6 bases, 1 base remained unmatched. CDR3 length: 13 residues. Germline lookup yields CDR1 SGDLS and CDR2 YYNGEE. The CDR3 sequence is CASSVGQGHGYTF. The CDR3 DNA follows: TGTGCCAGCAGCGTAGGACAGGGGCATGGCTACACCTTC.

The rearrangement links TRBV19 to TRBJ2-7; TRBD2 aligns across 7 bases. V lost 7 bases and J lost 2; bases outside the gene matches: 5. Germline V gives CDR1 LNHDA, CDR2 SQIVND (reference sequence). The CDR3 has 13 amino acids. CDR3 bases: TGTGCCAGTACCAAGGCGGGAGCCTACGAGCAGTACTTC. Amino acid sequence: CASTKAGAYEQYF.

This clone was seen only a few times. The chain combines TRBV19 with TRBJ2-5, with TRBD2 matching over 10 bases. This CDR3 has 14 amino acids. Germline V gives CDR1 LNHDA, CDR2 SQIVND (reference sequence). V lost 6 bases and J lost 1; bases outside the gene matches: 2. CDR3: CASSTSGVQETQYF. The CDR3 DNA reads TGTGCCAGTAGCACTAGCGGGGTCCAAGAGACCCAGTACTTC. Based on the CDR3 plus reference TRBV19 and TRBJ2-5, the full variable domain is DGGITQSPKYLFRKEGQNVTLSCEQNLNHDAMYWYRQDPGQGLRLIYYSQIVNDFQKGDIAEGYSVSREKKESFPLTVTSAQKNPTAFYLCASSTSGVQETQYFGPGTRLLVL.

This chain joins TRBV5-4 and TRBJ1-6; TRBD1 agrees at 10 bases. The CDR3 has 17 residues. J gave up 9 bases and V 1 base, and 10 bases lay outside the gene matches. CDR1 and CDR2 from the germline V gene are SGHNT and YYREEE (reference sequence). This chain's CDR3 is CASSLFPGTGVISPLHF. CDR3 bases: TGTGCCAGCAGCTTGTTTCCCGGGACAGGGGTTATTTCACCCCTCCACTTT.

The chain has TRBV10-3 and TRBJ2-7; 12 bases agree with TRBD2. This CDR3 spans 14 amino acids. After removal of 6 bases from V and 5 bases from J, the junction contained 5 bases not matched to a gene. CDR1 ENHRY and CDR2 SYGVKD come from the germline V gene. CDR3 nucleotides: TGTGCCATCAGAAACAGACTAGCGGGAGACGAGCAGTACTTC. Translated, it gives CAIRNRLAGDEQYF.

The rearrangement joins TRBV30 to TRBJ2-7; D might be TRBD1 (6 bases). The CDR3 has 13 amino acids. Germline V gene lookup returns CDR1 GTSNPN and CDR2 SVGIG (reference sequence). V was clipped by 7 bases and J by 0 bases, with 13 bases between them. The CDR3 region is CAYITGISYEQYF. CDR3 nucleotides: TGTGCCTACATCACAGGGATCTCCTACGAGCAGTACTTC.

In its sample, this clone was seen a few times. The chain has TRBV3-1 (or the pseudogene TRBV3-2) and TRBJ1-1; no clear D gene. Germline V gene sequence: CDR1 LGHDT, CDR2 YNNKEL (reference sequence). The V end was cut by 6 bases, the J end by 6 bases, with 14 bases between. The CDR3 runs 13 residues. The CDR3: CASRPGGLAEAFF. The CDR3 nucleotides read TGTGCCAGCAGACCGGGAGGGCTCGCTGAAGCTTTCTTT.

DNA for the CDR3: TGTGCCAGCAGCTTAGCAGGGGGAGGCTACACCTTC. This translates into CASSLAGGGYTF. The V and J genes are TRBV7-9 and TRBJ1-2, with a tentative D call TRBD1 (6 bases). Germline V lookup: CDR1 SEHNR, CDR2 FQNEAQ (reference sequence). V lost 0 bases and J 8 bases, leaving 7 bases between the germline ends. The CDR3 is 12 amino acids.

In this sample, this clone turned up once. This chain uses TRBV6-5 with TRBJ1-1, with D uncertain. Between the trimmed V and J ends, which lost 7 bases and 2 bases, there was a span of 11 bases. The CDR3 extends over 13 amino acids. Germline V gene lookup returns CDR1 MNHEY and CDR2 SVGAGI. The CDR3 here is CASTWRPNTEAFF. The CDR3 DNA is TGTGCCAGCACCTGGAGGCCCAACACTGAAGCTTTCTTT.

The V call is TRBV7-2, the J call TRBJ1-2; weak D call: TRBD1 (6 bases). V dropped 5 bases and J dropped 4 bases, with 11 bases sitting between them. Germline lookup yields CDR1 SGHTA and CDR2 FQGNSA. The length of the CDR3 is 13 residues. CDR3 protein: CASSAGQFYGYTF. The CDR3, as DNA: TGTGCCAGCAGCGCCGGACAGTTCTATGGCTACACCTTC.

The chain has TRBV6-2 or TRBV6-3 and TRBJ1-1; D is uncertain. This CDR3 region has 16 residues. The V and J ends lost 4 bases and 5 bases respectively, with 20 bases between them. Germline V gene data show CDR1 as MNHEY and CDR2 as SVGEGT. The DNA of the CDR3 is TGTGCCAGCAGTTTACCTACTGACACTTACCTTACTGAAGCTTTCTTT. This gives the protein CASSLPTDTYLTEAFF.

The V and J genes are TRBV6-4 and TRBJ1-3; 8 positions agree with TRBD1. CDR1 and CDR2 from the germline V gene are MRHNA and SNTAGT. J gave up 2 bases and V 5 bases, and 2 bases lay outside the gene matches. The length of the CDR3 is 14 residues. The CDR3 loop reads CASSWTGTGNTIYF. Written as DNA, the CDR3 is TGTGCCAGCAGTTGGACAGGGACTGGAAACACCATATATTTT.